These 18 T cell receptor beta chains were all obtained from the same sample, sequenced in a study of naive and memory T cell subsets. The beta constant-region primer was an equimolar mix of two oligonucleotides covering TRBC1 and TRBC2. The ligated cDNA underwent four PCR rounds using SP2 and nested alpha and beta constant-region primers. Each CDR3 protein gets one entry after TCRdb re-called the UMI-ligation and nested PCR reads with MiXCR. This table holds roughly 100,000 distinct CDR3 sequences, about 14% found once. These receptors have no identified antigens. Study-level findings and limits: Especially in CD8 cells, naive repertoires contained a few larger clonotypes, possibly CD45RA-re-expressing memory cells.

The sample was naive CD8+ T cells from blood. These receptors all come from a human donor in good health.

The sample holds a few counts of this clonotype. CDR3 in amino acids: CSASSLQAEDTQYF. DNA of the CDR3: TGCAGTGCTTCTTCTCTCCAGGCGGAAGATACGCAGTATTTT. V gene TRBV20-1 combines with J gene TRBJ2-3; no clear D gene. Germline V gives CDR1 DFQATT, CDR2 SNEGSKA (reference sequence). The CDR3 covers 14 residues. The germline V and J ends were trimmed by 5 bases and 5 bases, with 17 bases remaining between them.

This clonotype showed up just a few times. The chain employs TRBV9 and TRBJ1-1; tentative D call: TRBD1 (5 bases). The CDR3 spans 13 residues. The germline gives CDR1 SGDLS, CDR2 YYNGEE. Trimming left V 0 bases short and J 4 bases short, with 7 bases between. Here the CDR3 reads CASSVDTGTEAFF. CDR3 coding DNA: TGTGCCAGCAGCGTAGACACAGGCACTGAAGCTTTCTTT. The variable domain in full, completed from reference TRBV9 and TRBJ1-1, reads DSGVTQTPKHLITATGQRVTLRCSPRSGDLSVYWYQQSLDQGLQFLIQYYNGEERAKGNILERFSAQQFPDLHSELNLSSLELGDSALYFCASSVDTGTEAFFGQGTRLTVV.

This clonotype was observed many times. V usage is TRBV12-3 or TRBV12-4 and J usage is TRBJ2-3; 10 bases are shared with TRBD1. The trim removed 5 bases at V and 4 bases at J, leaving 3 bases unmatched. This CDR3 has 14 amino acids. DNA for the CDR3: TGTGCCAGCAGTAGACAGGGGGCATCAGATACGCAGTATTTT. Translation gives CASSRQGASDTQYF.

This clonotype was observed many times. The V gene is TRBV29-1, the J gene TRBJ1-1, with 7 positions matching TRBD1. Per the germline V gene, CDR1 is SQVTM and CDR2 is ANQGSEA. The CDR3 totals 14 residues. Trimming removed 7 bases from V and 5 bases from J; junction bases left unmatched: 13. In nucleotides, the CDR3 is TGCAGCGCACGACAGGGTTCGGGTAGGACTGAAGCTTTCTTT. This gives the protein CSARQGSGRTEAFF.

This clonotype was counted a few times. The gene calls are TRBV29-1 and TRBJ2-1, with 7 bases fitting TRBD1. Germline V gene lookup returns CDR1 SQVTM and CDR2 ANQGSEA. Unmatched junction bases numbered 10, after V lost 6 bases and J lost 5 bases. The length of the CDR3 is 14 residues. Written as DNA, the CDR3 is TGCAGCGTCGACACAGGGGAATCGGACAATGAGCAGTTCTTC. Encoded protein: CSVDTGESDNEQFF.

This clonotype was detected ten times or more. The chain carries TRBV12-3 or TRBV12-4 and TRBJ1-1; D gene unclear. The V end was cut by 6 bases, the J end by 1 base, with 12 bases between. This CDR3 comprises 14 residues. This CDR3 reads CASSPFAGNTEAFF. CDR3 DNA: TGTGCCAGCAGCCCCTTCGCAGGGAACACTGAAGCTTTCTTT.

The V and J genes are TRBV11-3 and TRBJ2-2; 9 nucleotides match TRBD1. The CDR3 has 15 residues. V trimming: 2 bases; J trimming: 7 bases; junction bases outside the gene matches: 5. The germline CDR1 and CDR2 sequences are SGHNT and YENEEA. In DNA, the CDR3 is TGTGCCAGCAGCTTAACAGGGGGCGCGTTCGGGGAGCTGTTTTTT. Protein product: CASSLTGGAFGELFF.

This clonotype was detected only a few times. The CDR3, as DNA: TGCAGCGTTGAGGGTCTCTTCGGCCTCTCTGGGGCCAACGTCCTGACTTTC. Its translation: CSVEGLFGLSGANVLTF. This sequence joins TRBV29-1 and TRBJ2-6; no reliable D call. CDR3 length equals 17 residues. Trimming pared 3 bases from V and 0 bases from J, leaving 15 bases between. CDR1 and CDR2 from the germline V gene are SQVTM and ANQGSEA. Full variable domain (missing parts from reference TRBV29-1 and TRBJ2-6): SAVISQKPSRDICQRGTSLTIQCQVDSQVTMMFWYRQQPGQSLTLIATANQGSEATYESGFVIDKFPISRPNLTFSTLTVSNMSPEDSSIYLCSVEGLFGLSGANVLTFGAGSRLTVL.

V gene TRBV11-1 combines with J gene TRBJ1-1, with unresolved D. This CDR3 is 14 amino acids long. CDR1 is SGHAT, CDR2 FQDESV, per germline (reference sequence). Trimming stripped 3 bases from V and 6 bases from J, with 14 bases between. CDR3 amino acids: CASSFTGGNSEAFF. For the CDR3, the DNA is TGTGCCAGCAGCTTTACGGGAGGTAATTCTGAAGCTTTCTTT.

This clonotype was recorded a few times. The chain employs TRBV27 and TRBJ2-7, with 12 bases lining up with TRBD2. V lost 6 bases and J lost 2; bases outside the gene matches: 2. Germline V gives CDR1 MNHEY, CDR2 SMNVEV (reference sequence). The CDR3 length is 14 residues. The chain's CDR3 is CASSGTSGPYEQYF. DNA for the CDR3: TGTGCCAGCAGCGGGACTAGCGGGCCCTACGAGCAGTACTTC.

The CDR3 sequence: CASSDDRVETQYF. The CDR3 DNA is TGTGCCAGCAGCGACGACAGGGTTGAGACCCAGTACTTC. This sequence joins TRBV9 and TRBJ2-5; 7 nucleotides match TRBD1. The CDR3 has 13 residues. V was pared by 3 bases and J by 5 bases, with 4 bases of the junction left unmatched. Germline V gives CDR1 SGDLS, CDR2 YYNGEE.

The rearrangement uses TRBV27 and TRBJ2-7; TRBD1 might be the D (5 bases). This CDR3 comprises 15 residues. Germline CDR1 and CDR2: MNHEY and SMNVEV (reference sequence). The V gene lost 1 base and the J gene lost 2 bases, with 12 bases spanning the gap. The CDR3 DNA reads as TGTGCCAGCAGTTTATTTCCAGGGAAGCCCTACGAGCAGTACTTC. As protein: CASSLFPGKPYEQYF.

The chain has TRBV3-1 and TRBJ1-2, with a weak D call TRBD1 (6 bases). CDR1 is LGHDT and CDR2 is YNNKEL in the germline V gene (reference sequence). The CDR3 loop spans 15 amino acids. Trimming left V 0 bases short and J 4 bases short, with 12 bases between. The CDR3 protein is CASSQDWGGFYGYTF. CDR3 sequence (DNA): TGTGCCAGCAGCCAAGATTGGGGGGGCTTCTATGGCTACACCTTC. Drawing the rest from reference TRBV3-1 and TRBJ1-2, the complete variable domain is DTAVSQTPKYLVTQMGNDKSIKCEQNLGHDTMYWYKQDSKKFLKIMFSYNNKELIINETVPNRFSPKSPDKAHLNLHINSLELGDSAVYFCASSQDWGGFYGYTFGSGTRLTVV.

This clonotype appeared many times. This chain joins TRBV10-3 and TRBJ2-1, with D hard to call. Trimming removed 2 bases from V and 7 bases from J, with 6 bases in between. The CDR3 is made up of 12 amino acids. Germline CDR1 is ENHRY and CDR2 is SYGVKD. In DNA form, the CDR3 reads TGTGCCATCAGTGAGAGGGCTAATGAGCAGTTCTTC. Its translation is CAISERANEQFF.

The chain uses TRBV28 and TRBJ2-3; the match to TRBD2 covers 10 bases. Losses at the gene ends were 2 bases for V and 4 bases for J; bases not matched to a gene: 3. This CDR3 region has 15 residues. Germline V lookup: CDR1 MDHEN, CDR2 SYDVKM. The chain's CDR3 is CASSLLAGAADTQYF. CDR3 DNA: TGTGCCAGCAGTTTACTAGCGGGGGCCGCAGATACGCAGTATTTT. Based on the CDR3 plus reference TRBV28 and TRBJ2-3, the full variable domain is DVKVTQSSRYLVKRTGEKVFLECVQDMDHENMFWYRQDPGLGLRLIYFSYDVKMKEKGDIPEGYSVSREKKERFSLILESASTNQTSMYLCASSLLAGAADTQYFGPGTRLTVL.

Only a few counts were recorded for this clonotype. V is TRBV6-5 and J is TRBJ1-1, with a tentative D call TRBD1 (5 bases). This CDR3 region has 15 residues. Germline loops: CDR1 MNHEY, CDR2 SVGAGI. Trimming cost V 4 bases and J 1 base, with 13 bases left between them. CDR3 residues: CASSSETAGNTEAFF. CDR3 bases: TGTGCCAGCAGTTCCGAGACAGCCGGGAACACTGAAGCTTTCTTT.

Only a few counts were recorded for this clonotype. The rearrangement uses TRBV4-2 and TRBJ2-7; the D is unclear. Looked up from germline, CDR1 is LGHNA and CDR2 is YNFKEQ. This CDR3 is built from 16 residues. Trimming removed 1 base at V and 7 bases at J, with 20 bases between. The CDR3 sequence is CASSQGPGYGSDEQYF. For the CDR3, the DNA is TGTGCCAGCAGCCAAGGTCCTGGTTACGGGTCGGATGAGCAGTACTTC.

This clonotype was detected a few times. J is TRBJ2-1 and V is TRBV7-9, with TRBD2 matching 12 bases. The germline V gene has CDR1 SEHNR and CDR2 FQNEAQ (reference sequence). The CDR3 is 17 amino acids. With V trimmed by 5 bases and J by 8 bases, 13 bases remained unmatched. CDR3 in DNA: TGTGCCAGCAGCCACCCCTGGGGACTAGCGGGCCAGGATGAGCAGTTCTTC. This gives the protein CASSHPWGLAGQDEQFF. Filled out from reference TRBV7-9 and TRBJ2-1, the complete variable domain reads DTGVSQNPRHKITKRGQNVTFRCDPISEHNRLYWYRQTLGQGPEFLTYFQNEAQLEKSRLLSDRFSAERPKGSFSTLEIQRTEQGDSAMYLCASSHPWGLAGQDEQFFGPGTRLTVL.